Each of the 12 T cell receptor beta chains below was sequenced from the same sample in a study of Graves' ophthalmopathy and Graves' hyperthyroidism. Amplifying from RNA transcripts, the study obtained TCR beta CDR3 regions. Following a first-round RT-PCR that used HTBI primers, a second-round multiplex PCR was carried out. TCRdb ran MiXCR on the multiplex PCR reads and lists one entry per CDR3 protein. This sample carries around 670,000 distinct CDR3 sequences, 35% to 50% of them seen once, and the ten largest clones take 44%. Sequenced: peripheral blood. Source of these receptors: an adult man with Graves' ophthalmopathy.

This clonotype was observed a single time. The rearrangement links TRBV25-1 to TRBJ1-1, with 7 bases lining up with TRBD1. CDR1 MGHDK and CDR2 SYGVNS come from the germline V gene. CDR3 length: 16 amino acids. Losses at the gene ends were 3 bases for V and 2 bases for J; bases not matched to a gene: 9. The CDR3 reads CASSDSAGTDNTEAFF. The CDR3 nucleotides are TGTGCCAGCAGTGATAGTGCCGGGACAGACAACACTGAAGCTTTCTTT.

This clonotype was counted many times. The chain uses TRBV2 and TRBJ2-7, with D perhaps given as TRBD1 or TRBD2 (6 bases each). This CDR3 contains 13 residues. Germline V gives CDR1 SNHLY, CDR2 FYNNEI. V lost 7 bases to trimming and J lost 4 bases, with 14 bases between them. The chain's CDR3 is CASKRRGRYEQYF. DNA for the CDR3: TGTGCCAGCAAGCGTCGGGGGCGGTACGAGCAGTACTTC.

For this clonotype: No conserved phenylalanine or tryptophan ends this CDR3, so it is likely a read error. The J gene is TRBJ2-7, the V gene TRBV6-2 or TRBV6-3, with unresolved D. The V end was cut by 2 bases, the J end by 3 bases, with 2 bases between. The germline V gene has CDR1 MNHEY and CDR2 SVGEGT. CDR3 length: 11 residues. The chain's CDR3 is CASSYLYEQYC. CDR3 DNA: TGTGCCAGCAGTTACCTCTACGAGCAGTACTGC.

Of note for this clonotype: This may come from a read error, since a much larger clone is one base off. The rearrangement joins TRBV2 to TRBJ1-2; 7 nucleotides align to TRBD1. Germline-derived CDR1 and CDR2 are SNHLY and FYNNEI. The CDR3 runs 13 residues. The J segment lost 6 bases and the V segment lost 4 bases, leaving 5 bases of the junction unmatched. CDR3 amino acids: CASSVGTVNGYTF. CDR3 in DNA: TGTGCCAGCAGTGTCGGGACAGTGAATGGCTACACCTTC.

This clonotype occurred once. This sequence joins TRBV7-9 and TRBJ1-2; no firm D call. The CDR3 covers 14 residues. The V gene lost 8 bases and the J gene lost 3 bases, with 16 bases spanning the gap. CDR1 and CDR2 from the germline V gene are SEHNR and FQNEAQ (reference sequence). In DNA, the CDR3 is TGTGCCAGCGGCCGCGTTTTACACCACTATGGCTACACCTTC. The encoded protein is CASGRVLHHYGYTF.

This clonotype came up once. The chain carries TRBV20-1 and TRBJ1-5; possible D gene TRBD1, 5 bases. This CDR3 spans 13 amino acids. Looked up from germline, CDR1 is DFQATT and CDR2 is SNEGSKA (reference sequence). CDR3 amino acids: CRVEGTSNQPQHF. The CDR3 DNA is TGCAGGGTCGAGGGGACTAGCAATCAGCCCCAGCATTTT.

This chain links TRBV7-9 with TRBJ2-5; D is possibly TRBD1 or TRBD2 (6 bases each). Germline CDR1 and CDR2: SEHNR and FQNEAQ (reference sequence). CDR3 length equals 15 residues. Trimming removed 1 base from V and 5 bases from J, with 14 bases in between. The CDR3 DNA reads TGTGCCAGCAGCTTAGAATGGGGGGCCTTGGAGACCCAGTACTTC. Translation: CASSLEWGALETQYF.

This clonotype came up many times. The chain recombines TRBV19 with TRBJ1-5; perhaps TRBD1 as D (5 bases). With 5 bases removed from V and 4 bases from J, the gap between germline ends came to 15 bases. Germline V lookup: CDR1 LNHDA, CDR2 SQIVND (reference sequence). This CDR3 is 15 amino acids long. The CDR3: CASSQTGTVNQPQHF. The CDR3 coding sequence is TGTGCCAGTAGTCAAACCGGGACGGTAAATCAGCCCCAGCATTTT. The full variable domain, with the rest looked up from reference TRBV19 and TRBJ1-5, is DGGITQSPKYLFRKEGQNVTLSCEQNLNHDAMYWYRQDPGQGLRLIYYSQIVNDFQKGDIAEGYSVSREKKESFPLTVTSAQKNPTAFYLCASSQTGTVNQPQHFGDGTRLSIL.

This clonotype was recorded a few times. The chain recombines TRBV7-2 with TRBJ1-5; unclear D gene. The CDR3 totals 15 residues. The germline gives CDR1 SGHTA, CDR2 FQGNSA. The V end was cut by 6 bases, the J end by 6 bases, with 18 bases between. The CDR3 is CASSYSSGGGQPQHF. The CDR3 bases are TGTGCCAGCAGTTACTCTTCCGGAGGAGGTCAGCCCCAGCATTTT.

In regard to this clonotype: This may stem from a read error, because a much larger clone lies one nucleotide away. This chain uses TRBV7-2 with TRBJ1-4; TRBD1 is a possible D gene (5 bases). CDR3 length: 14 residues. Germline V lookup: CDR1 SGHTA, CDR2 FQGNSA. CDR3 amino acids: CASSGRVWGEKLLF. The CDR3 region has the DNA TGTGCCAGCAGCGGCAGGGTGTGGGGTGAAAAACTGCTTTTT.

The chain uses TRBV29-1 and TRBJ2-5; D is possibly TRBD2 (6 bases). Germline CDR1 is SQVTM and CDR2 is ANQGSEA. The CDR3 runs 13 residues. Trimming took off 2 bases at V and 5 bases at J, with 12 bases between the two ends. The CDR3 DNA is TGCAGCGTTGAATTCGGGGGTTACGAGACCCAGTACTTC. Its translation is CSVEFGGYETQYF.

The chain has TRBV6-6 and TRBJ2-6, with 11 bases fitting TRBD1. Germline V lookup: CDR1 MNHNY, CDR2 SVGAGI (reference sequence). This CDR3 is built from 17 residues. V trimming: 5 bases; J trimming: 2 bases; junction bases outside the gene matches: 5. In DNA, the CDR3 is TGTGCCAGCAGTCGGACAGGGGGCATAACTGGGGCCAACGTCCTGACTTTC. This encodes CASSRTGGITGANVLTF.